Described below is a single T cell receptor beta chain sequence and its context. The V and J ends lost 0 bases and 9 bases respectively, with 13 bases between them. CDR1 and CDR2 from the germline V gene are SGHKS and YYEKEE (reference sequence). This CDR3 region has 15 residues. This sample is part of a study of blood T cell repertoires in COVID-19. Study at large: Whether acute or convalescent, the COVID-19 samples came from the United States, Italy and Spain. T cells, B-cell-depleted T cells, or PBMCs supplied cDNA or gDNA.

The data were produced by immunoSEQ multiplex PCR, yet TCRdb's version contains in-frame clones alone and is incomplete. The sample includes 30,000 to 35,000 clones, nearly 80% of them seen just once. The source of this sequence is a man aged 80 or over with acute or convalescent COVID-19. The chain combines TRBV5-5 with TRBJ1-6; D is perhaps TRBD1 (6 bases). Sequencing used peripheral blood. This CDR3 reads CASSLVQGFSSPLHF. The CDR3 DNA follows: TGTGCCAGCAGCTTGGTACAGGGTTTTTCTTCACCCCTCCACTTT. The full variable domain, with the rest looked up from reference TRBV5-5 and TRBJ1-6, is DAGVTQSPTHLIKTRGQQVTLRCSPISGHKSVSWYQQVLGQGPQFIFQYYEKEERGRGNFPDRFSARQFPNYSSELNVNALLLGDSALYLCASSLVQGFSSPLHFGNGTRLTVT.